The following is a T cell receptor beta chain sequence with its context. This clonotype was seen a handful of times. The antigen it binds to is not known. Within one base of it there is no much larger clone, and no base qualities were kept. TCR cDNA was synthesized by 5'RACE template switching, through which a universal primer site and unique molecular identifiers were introduced. cDNA synthesis was primed from both the TCR alpha and TCR beta constant segments. Library amplification used two PCR steps, and the second PCR step added sample barcodes and sequencing adapters. Libraries were sequenced on Illumina HiSeq 2500 (2x100 bp) or NovaSeq (2x150 bp). Per the original workflow: MIGEC was used to demultiplex reads and collapse the reads into UMI consensus sequences, and MiXCR was used for V(D)J alignment. Clonotypes responding to the vaccine were identified with edgeR on replicate PBMC samples, with the criteria of FDR below 0.01 and a log2 fold change above 5 up to day 15. CD4 or CD8 identity was assigned to each bulk clonotype according to whether the clonotype was present at higher abundance in the sequenced CD4 repertoire or the sequenced CD8 repertoire. TCRdb applied fastp at Q25 and MiXCR to the public reads, then kept only in-frame beta chains. All rows with the same CDR3 protein become a single entry with the most common DNA and genes. TCRdb, not the authors, supplied the V and J calls. For this sample the table gives tens of thousands of distinct CDR3 sequences, of which approximately 8% were detected only once. Together, the top ten hold 35% to 45% of the sample.

This sample was included in a study of T cells after yellow fever vaccination (dated by TCRdb to about 2019). In the study overall: The SMART-Seq v4 Ultra Low Input RNA kit was used to prepare libraries from fractions with low cell numbers. To track T-cell clones before and after primary and booster YFV17D yellow fever vaccination, bulk TCR alpha and beta repertoires were sequenced longitudinally. Two healthy male donors, one aged 18 to 30 and one aged 30 to 39 years, made up the cohort. Blood was collected at multiple timepoints before and after primary and secondary immunization, and bulk PBMC replicates and cell subsets were isolated. The paper's findings and limits, for the study overall: Because only a couple of donors were included in the study, the extent to which the findings can be generalized is limited. A small share of clonotypes was detected in both CD4 and CD8 compartments, with the overlap likely arising from convergent recombination. Most clones expanded after primary vaccination (roughly 96% of CD4 and 88% of CD8) were re-detected after the booster, suggesting that broad memory maintenance occurred. Compared with the primary T-cell response, the secondary T-cell response was weaker but faster, peaking on day 5 rather than day 15. Computational filtering was needed because FACS-sorted repertoires could contain abundant contaminating clonotypes from the bulk population.

CDR1 and CDR2 (LGHNA, YSLEER) derive from the germline V gene. The junction shows trimming of 1 base on V and 4 bases on J, and the gene matches do not reach 5 bases of it. The CDR3 numbers 15 residues from cysteine through phenylalanine. Kept here is only the CDR3 DNA, which spans 45 bases and is read in frame from base 1. The treatment or condition label here, explained by the study, means: live attenuated yellow fever vaccine strain. PBMCs were isolated from peripheral blood using a standard Ficoll-Paque protocol. Dynabeads CD4 and CD8 positive selection kits were used to isolate the CD4 and CD8 T-cell fractions. TriZol was used to extract RNA from bulk PBMCs, from CD4 and CD8 fractions, and from dextramer-positive and dextramer-negative fractions.

Here the sequenced sample was CD8+ T cells sorted from PBMCs, taken on the day of the yellow fever booster vaccination. The sequence joins TRBV4-3 to TRBJ2-3; TRBD2 lines up with 7 middle nucleotides. This TCR was recovered from a man aged 25 to 40 who received the YFV17D yellow fever vaccine. For the CDR3, the sequence is CASSQVAGVSDTQYF. The nucleotide sequence reads TGCGCCAGCAGCCAAGTGGCGGGAGTATCAGATACGCAGTATTTT.